What follows are 14 T cell receptor beta chains derived from one specimen sequenced in a study of T cells after yellow fever vaccination. MiXCR, applied by TCRdb to the 5' RACE reads, yields one record per CDR3 protein. The sample shows some 500,000 distinct CDR3 sequences, approximately 13% of them seen only once. This specimen consisted of PBMCs, obtained on the day of the yellow fever booster vaccination. The receptors shown here come from a man aged 25-45 years who received the YFV17D yellow fever vaccine.

This clonotype turned up a few times. The chain joins TRBV5-1 to TRBJ2-2; TRBD2 agrees at 9 bases. V lost 4 bases and J lost 2; bases outside the gene matches: 6. The CDR3 is 16 residues long. The V gene's germline CDR1 is SGHRS and CDR2 YFSETQ. CDR3 sequence reads: CASSEGTSLNTGELFF. CDR3 coding DNA: TGCGCCAGCAGCGAAGGGACTAGCCTAAACACCGGGGAGCTGTTTTTT.

Only a few counts were recorded for this clonotype. The CDR3 DNA follows: TGTGCCGGATTCGCGGAGGGGGGATCCTACGAGCAGTACTTC. Its translation is CAGFAEGGSYEQYF. V is TRBV19 and J is TRBJ2-7; the D gene could be TRBD1 or TRBD2 (6 bases each). The CDR3 is 14 amino acids. Trimming removed 11 bases from V and 1 base from J, with 18 bases in between. Per germline, CDR1 LNHDA and CDR2 SQIVND (reference sequence).

This chain links TRBV7-2 with TRBJ2-1; the D call may be TRBD1 or TRBD2 (6 bases each). V was trimmed by 5 bases and J by 15 bases, leaving 23 bases between them. This CDR3 comprises 14 residues. Germline values: CDR1 SGHTA, CDR2 FQGNSA. The CDR3, as DNA: TGTGCCAGCAGCCTAGTGGAGGGGGGCGGGCCCCCGTTCTTC. Translation gives CASSLVEGGGPPFF.

CDR3 nucleotide sequence: TGTGCCAGCAGCTTAAAACAGATAGTTCGGGAGGACACTGAAGCTTTCTTT. This gives the protein CASSLKQIVREDTEAFF. This rearrangement joins TRBV7-8 to TRBJ1-1; D call uncertain. Per germline, CDR1 SGHVS and CDR2 FQNEAQ. V lost 2 bases to trimming and J lost 3 bases, with 19 bases between them. The CDR3 contains 17 residues.

Only a few counts were recorded for this clonotype. The V and J genes are TRBV20-1 and TRBJ2-2, with D unresolved. The germline V gene has CDR1 DFQATT and CDR2 SNEGSKA (reference sequence). Trimming pared 3 bases from V and 3 bases from J, leaving 14 bases between. The CDR3 covers 15 residues. The CDR3, as DNA: TGCAGTGCTAGGGAATCCCCCTGGGACACCGGGGAGCTGTTTTTT. Translation gives CSARESPWDTGELFF.

Only a few counts were recorded for this clonotype. The chain links TRBV6-5 to TRBJ1-2; D is undetermined. This CDR3 has 14 residues. V was shortened by 0 bases and J by 4 bases, with 9 bases between the two germline ends. Germline CDR1 MNHEY, CDR2 SVGAGI. Here the CDR3 DNA reads TGTGCCAGCAGTTACTCGACCGCCCTCTATGGCTACACCTTC. It yields the protein CASSYSTALYGYTF.

This clonotype was detected many times. The chain joins TRBV5-1 to TRBJ2-5, with unresolved D. Per germline, CDR1 SGHRS and CDR2 YFSETQ. The V end was cut by 2 bases, the J end by 1 base, with 6 bases between. This CDR3 contains 13 residues. The CDR3: CASSFGSQETQYF. Here the CDR3 DNA reads TGCGCCAGCAGCTTTGGCAGCCAAGAGACCCAGTACTTC.

The rearrangement links TRBV15 to TRBJ1-5; D perhaps matches TRBD1 (6 bases). The CDR3 runs to 16 residues. CDR1 is LNHNV, CDR2 YYDKDF, per germline (reference sequence). Trimming left V 5 bases short and J 5 bases short, with 19 bases between. The CDR3 region is CATSDLEGGGHQPQHF. The CDR3, as DNA: TGTGCCACCAGCGACCTTGAGGGTGGGGGGCATCAGCCCCAGCATTTT.

This clonotype occurred many times. Relative to the germline gene, one junction end is altered; a read error may explain this. The chain joins TRBV5-1 to TRBJ2-7, with 11 bases aligning to TRBD2. Germline CDR1 and CDR2: SGHRS and YFSETQ. The CDR3 has 16 amino acids. In DNA form, the CDR3 reads TGTGCCAGCAGCCCTGGGACTAGCGGACTTTCCTACGAGCAGTACTTC. It encodes CASSPGTSGLSYEQYF.

In this sample, this clonotype turned up a few times. This chain joins TRBV27 and TRBJ2-5; possible D gene TRBD1, 6 bases. The V end lost 6 bases, the J end lost 5 bases, and 13 bases lay between the germline ends. Germline V lookup: CDR1 MNHEY, CDR2 SMNVEV (reference sequence). The CDR3 runs 13 residues. The DNA of the CDR3 is TGTGCCAGCAGCAAACAGGGCTACGAGACCCAGTACTTC. It codes for CASSKQGYETQYF.

The chain combines TRBV7-2 with TRBJ2-5; 8 positions match TRBD2. The CDR3 extends over 15 amino acids. Germline V lookup: CDR1 SGHTA, CDR2 FQGNSA. The V gene end was trimmed by 4 bases and the J gene end by 2 bases; junction bases not matched to a gene: 6. The CDR3 here is CASSWQRGPQETQYF. The CDR3 DNA follows: TGTGCCAGCAGCTGGCAGCGGGGGCCTCAAGAGACCCAGTACTTC.

This clonotype was counted between two and nine times. The chain joins TRBV20-1 to TRBJ2-1; TRBD2 agrees at 7 bases. Germline V gives CDR1 DFQATT, CDR2 SNEGSKA (reference sequence). CDR3 length equals 14 residues. V lost 8 bases, J lost 10 bases, and 17 bases stayed unmatched. The CDR3 loop reads CSTLGASGGSEQFF. Written as DNA, the CDR3 is TGCAGTACACTGGGTGCTAGCGGAGGCAGCGAGCAGTTCTTC.

This chain joins TRBV12-3 or TRBV12-4 and TRBJ2-3; 9 bases line up with TRBD2. The CDR3 spans 16 residues. The J segment lost 3 bases and the V segment lost 5 bases, leaving 9 bases of the junction unmatched. CDR3 DNA: TGTGCCAGCAGTGGATATAGCGGGAGCTTTACAGATACGCAGTATTTT. The encoded protein is CASSGYSGSFTDTQYF.

Here the CDR3 reads CASSPRQDPRNEQFF. The CDR3 nucleotides are TGTGCCAGCTCACCACGACAGGACCCGAGGAATGAGCAGTTCTTC. The chain links TRBV18 to TRBJ2-1; a possible D gene is TRBD1 (6 bases). There are 15 residues in the CDR3. Germline values: CDR1 KGHSH, CDR2 LQKENI. The germline V and J ends were trimmed by 1 base and 7 bases, with 14 bases remaining between them. Drawing the rest from reference TRBV18 and TRBJ2-1, the complete variable domain is NAGVMQNPRHLVRRRGQEARLRCSPMKGHSHVYWYRQLPEEGLKFMVYLQKENIIDESGMPKERFSAEFPKEGPSILRIQQVVRGDSAAYFCASSPRQDPRNEQFFGPGTRLTVL.